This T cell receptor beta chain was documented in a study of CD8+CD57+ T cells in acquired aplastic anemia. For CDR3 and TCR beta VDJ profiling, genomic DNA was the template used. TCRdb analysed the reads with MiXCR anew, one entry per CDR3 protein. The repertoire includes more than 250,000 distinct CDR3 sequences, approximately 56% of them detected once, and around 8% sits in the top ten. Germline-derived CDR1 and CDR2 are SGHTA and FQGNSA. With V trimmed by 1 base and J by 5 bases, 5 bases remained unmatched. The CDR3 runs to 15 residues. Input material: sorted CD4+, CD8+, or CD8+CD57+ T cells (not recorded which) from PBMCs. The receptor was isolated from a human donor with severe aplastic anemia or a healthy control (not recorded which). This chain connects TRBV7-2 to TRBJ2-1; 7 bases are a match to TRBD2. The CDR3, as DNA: TGTGCCAGCAGCTTAGGGCCTAGCGGTAACAATGAGCAGTTCTTC. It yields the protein CASSLGPSGNNEQFF.